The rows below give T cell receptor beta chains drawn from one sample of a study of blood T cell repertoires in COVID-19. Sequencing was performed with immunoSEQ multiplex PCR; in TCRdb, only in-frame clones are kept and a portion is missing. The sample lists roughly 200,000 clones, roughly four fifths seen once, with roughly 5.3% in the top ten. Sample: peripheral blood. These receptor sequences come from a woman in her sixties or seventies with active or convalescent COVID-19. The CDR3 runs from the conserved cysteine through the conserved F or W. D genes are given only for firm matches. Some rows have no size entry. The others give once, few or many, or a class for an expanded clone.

CDR3 DNA: TGCACCAGCAGCCATCCATCGGGGACAACCGTACGTCATGAGCAGTTCTTC; CDR3 protein: CTSSHPSGTTVRHEQFF; J gene: TRBJ2-1; V gene: TRBV1; D gene: NA; clone size: NA
CDR3 DNA: TGCGCCAGCAGCACAACAGGCGGGAGCTACGAGCAGTACTTC; CDR3 protein: CASSTTGGSYEQYF; J gene: TRBJ2-7; V gene: TRBV5-1; D gene: TRBD2; clone size: NA
CDR3 DNA: TGCAGCGTTGCGCCGGCAGGGGTCAATGAGCAGTTCTTC; CDR3 protein: CSVAPAGVNEQFF; J gene: TRBJ2-1; V gene: TRBV29-1; D gene: NA; clone size: NA
CDR3 DNA: TGTGCCAGCAGTGACACGGGACTCTCCTACGAGCAGTACTTC; CDR3 protein: CASSDTGLSYEQYF; J gene: TRBJ2-7; V gene: TRBV25-1; D gene: NA; clone size: once
CDR3 DNA: TGTGCCAGCAGTTATACTGGACAGGGTGACTATGGCTACACCTTC; CDR3 protein: CASSYTGQGDYGYTF; J gene: TRBJ1-2; V gene: TRBV2; D gene: TRBD1; clone size: NA
CDR3 DNA: TGTGCCAGCAGCGTAGGGGAGGCAGCCCCTTCTCCTGGAAACACCATATATTTT; CDR3 protein: CASSVGEAAPSPGNTIYF; J gene: TRBJ1-3; V gene: TRBV9; D gene: NA; clone size: NA
CDR3 DNA: TGTGCCAGCAGCCAAAGACTAGCGGGACCCTCCTACAATGAGCAGTTCTTC; CDR3 protein: CASSQRLAGPSYNEQFF; J gene: TRBJ2-1; V gene: TRBV14; D gene: TRBD2; clone size: NA
CDR3 DNA: TGTGCCAGCAGGACCGGGGGAGGTGGCTACACCTTC; CDR3 protein: CASRTGGGGYTF; J gene: TRBJ1-2; V gene: TRBV28; D gene: NA; clone size: NA
CDR3 DNA: TGTGCCAGCAGTTTGGTCGGCGGAATCGACTATGGCTACACCTTC; CDR3 protein: CASSLVGGIDYGYTF; J gene: TRBJ1-2; V gene: TRBV28; D gene: NA; clone size: NA
CDR3 DNA: TGTGCCAGTAGCGCGGCTAGCGGCTCCTACGAGCAGTACTTC; CDR3 protein: CASSAASGSYEQYF; J gene: TRBJ2-7; V gene: TRBV19; D gene: TRBD2; clone size: NA
CDR3 DNA: TGTGCCAGCAGCTACGGACTAGGCGAGCAGTACTTC; CDR3 protein: CASSYGLGEQYF; J gene: TRBJ2-7; V gene: TRBV13; D gene: TRBD2; clone size: NA
CDR3 DNA: TGTGCCAGCAGTTACTCAAGCGGGTACTACGAGCAGTACTTC; CDR3 protein: CASSYSSGYYEQYF; J gene: TRBJ2-7; V gene: TRBV28; D gene: NA; clone size: NA
CDR3 DNA: TGTGCCAGTAGCCCCGAAGGTAGCGGGGGGACAGGGAATACGCAGTATTTT; CDR3 protein: CASSPEGSGGTGNTQYF; J gene: TRBJ2-3; V gene: TRBV19; D gene: NA; clone size: NA
CDR3 DNA: TGCGCCAGCACTACTAGCGGTACTAGCACAGATACGCAGTATTTT; CDR3 protein: CASTTSGTSTDTQYF; J gene: TRBJ2-3; V gene: TRBV5-1; D gene: TRBD2; clone size: once
CDR3 DNA: TGTGCCAGCAGTTTCGGACTAGCGGGAAGTTGGAATGAGCAGTTCTTC; CDR3 protein: CASSFGLAGSWNEQFF; J gene: TRBJ2-1; V gene: TRBV28; D gene: TRBD2; clone size: NA
CDR3 DNA: TGTGCCAGCAGGCTCGCGGGGGAGACCCAGTACTTC; CDR3 protein: CASRLAGETQYF; J gene: TRBJ2-5; V gene: TRBV12-3/TRBV12-4; D gene: NA; clone size: NA
CDR3 DNA: TGTGCCAGCAGCTTCGACGGGAGACGAGTCACCGGGGAGCTGTTTTTT; CDR3 protein: CASSFDGRRVTGELFF; J gene: TRBJ2-2; V gene: TRBV13; D gene: NA; clone size: NA
CDR3 DNA: TGTGCCAGCAGCTTAGGGCTCCTCGGGGCCTACAATGAGCAGTTCTTC; CDR3 protein: CASSLGLLGAYNEQFF; J gene: TRBJ2-1; V gene: TRBV11-1; D gene: NA; clone size: NA
CDR3 DNA: TGTGCCAGCAGCCCCGACAGGGGTTCTGAAGCTTTCTTT; CDR3 protein: CASSPDRGSEAFF; J gene: TRBJ1-1; V gene: TRBV6-5; D gene: TRBD1; clone size: NA
CDR3 DNA: TGTGCCAGCAGCTTAGGGGAGGGTCGGTTCAATGAGCAGTTCTTC; CDR3 protein: CASSLGEGRFNEQFF; J gene: TRBJ2-1; V gene: TRBV7-3; D gene: TRBD2; clone size: NA
CDR3 DNA: TGTGCCAGCAGTACCTCAGGGGGAGATACGCAGTATTTT; CDR3 protein: CASSTSGGDTQYF; J gene: TRBJ2-3; V gene: TRBV7-9; D gene: TRBD1; clone size: few
CDR3 DNA: TGTGCCAGCAGCGGGGCCGGGACAGGCTCCTACGAGCAGTACTTC; CDR3 protein: CASSGAGTGSYEQYF; J gene: TRBJ2-7; V gene: TRBV5-4; D gene: TRBD1; clone size: NA
CDR3 DNA: TGTGCCAGCAGCTCCCCACCGGGTTCTCAATACAATGAGCAGTTCTTC; CDR3 protein: CASSSPPGSQYNEQFF; J gene: TRBJ2-1; V gene: TRBV5-4; D gene: NA; clone size: NA
CDR3 DNA: TGCGCCAGCAGCCACACGAGGGGGGGCTACGAGCAGTACTTC; CDR3 protein: CASSHTRGGYEQYF; J gene: TRBJ2-7; V gene: TRBV5-1; D gene: NA; clone size: NA
CDR3 DNA: TGTGCCAGCAGCCCCTCTGCGGATACGCAGTATTTT; CDR3 protein: CASSPSADTQYF; J gene: TRBJ2-3; V gene: TRBV9; D gene: NA; clone size: NA
CDR3 DNA: TGTGCCAGCAAACCATCACAAAACACCATATATTTT; CDR3 protein: CASKPSQNTIYF; J gene: TRBJ1-3; V gene: TRBV6-6; D gene: NA; clone size: NA
CDR3 DNA: TGTGCCAGCAGCTTGGGACGGGAGGGGGTCAATGAGCAGTTCTTC; CDR3 protein: CASSLGREGVNEQFF; J gene: TRBJ2-1; V gene: TRBV5-4; D gene: TRBD2; clone size: NA
CDR3 DNA: TGTGCCAGCAGCTTAGCGCTCAGCTCCGGGACACGCCACACCGGGGAGCTGTTTTTT; CDR3 protein: CASSLALSSGTRHTGELFF; J gene: TRBJ2-2; V gene: TRBV11-1; D gene: NA; clone size: NA
CDR3 DNA: TGTGCCAGCAGCTTAGCCGCGGCTAGCGGGAGGGAGTACAATGAGCAGTTCTTC; CDR3 protein: CASSLAAASGREYNEQFF; J gene: TRBJ2-1; V gene: TRBV11-2; D gene: TRBD2; clone size: few
CDR3 DNA: TGTGCCAGCAGTAGGGGCAGGGTCTACGAGCAGTACTTC; CDR3 protein: CASSRGRVYEQYF; J gene: TRBJ2-7; V gene: TRBV6-5; D gene: NA; clone size: NA
CDR3 DNA: TGTGCCAGCAGTTTACGATCGGGTTCCTACAATGAGCAGTTCTTC; CDR3 protein: CASSLRSGSYNEQFF; J gene: TRBJ2-1; V gene: TRBV28; D gene: NA; clone size: NA
CDR3 DNA: TGCGCCAGCAGCTTGGGGACAGGGATTCGGGAGACCCAGTACTTC; CDR3 protein: CASSLGTGIRETQYF; J gene: TRBJ2-5; V gene: TRBV5-1; D gene: TRBD1; clone size: NA
CDR3 DNA: TGTGCCAGCAGCGCAATGACAGGGGGCGAGCAGTACTTC; CDR3 protein: CASSAMTGGEQYF; J gene: TRBJ2-7; V gene: TRBV13; D gene: TRBD1; clone size: NA
CDR3 DNA: TGTGCCAGCAGTTTATTACCCGTGAGCTCCTACAATGAGCAGTTCTTC; CDR3 protein: CASSLLPVSSYNEQFF; J gene: TRBJ2-1; V gene: TRBV28; D gene: NA; clone size: NA
CDR3 DNA: TGTGCCAGCAGCTCGACTAGCACAGATACGCAGTATTTT; CDR3 protein: CASSSTSTDTQYF; J gene: TRBJ2-3; V gene: TRBV11-2; D gene: NA; clone size: NA
CDR3 DNA: TGTGCCAGTAGTATAGGGGGACAGGTCGGAACCTACGAGCAGTACTTC; CDR3 protein: CASSIGGQVGTYEQYF; J gene: TRBJ2-7; V gene: TRBV19; D gene: TRBD1; clone size: NA
CDR3 DNA: TGTGCCAGCAGCCCGAGACTAAACACCGGGGAGCTGTTTTTT; CDR3 protein: CASSPRLNTGELFF; J gene: TRBJ2-2; V gene: TRBV14; D gene: NA; clone size: NA
CDR3 DNA: TGTGCCAGCAGCTTGGGCGGGACTAGCGGGAGACGGAGCACAGATACGCAGTATTTT; CDR3 protein: CASSLGGTSGRRSTDTQYF; J gene: TRBJ2-3; V gene: TRBV5-6; D gene: TRBD2; clone size: once
CDR3 DNA: TGCGCCAGCGCCCCAGATCCGAACACTGAAGCTTTCTTT; CDR3 protein: CASAPDPNTEAFF; J gene: TRBJ1-1; V gene: TRBV5-1; D gene: NA; clone size: once
CDR3 DNA: TGTGCCAGCAGTTCTAAATTAGCCAAAAACATTCAGTACTTC; CDR3 protein: CASSSKLAKNIQYF; J gene: TRBJ2-4; V gene: TRBV27; D gene: NA; clone size: NA
CDR3 DNA: TGTGCCAGCATTCCGGGACAGATAAACACCATATATTTT; CDR3 protein: CASIPGQINTIYF; J gene: TRBJ1-3; V gene: TRBV7-9; D gene: TRBD1; clone size: NA
CDR3 DNA: TGTGCCAGCAGCTTATCAGGCGGGAATCAGCCCCAGCATTTT; CDR3 protein: CASSLSGGNQPQHF; J gene: TRBJ1-5; V gene: TRBV7-2; D gene: NA; clone size: NA
CDR3 DNA: TGCAGTGCTAGTGGTCAGGGGGCGAGGACCGGGGAGCTGTTTTTT; CDR3 protein: CSASGQGARTGELFF; J gene: TRBJ2-2; V gene: TRBV20-1; D gene: TRBD1; clone size: NA
CDR3 DNA: TGTGCCAGCAGCTTGGATAAAGGGGGGAACACTGAAGCTTTCTTT; CDR3 protein: CASSLDKGGNTEAFF; J gene: TRBJ1-1; V gene: TRBV5-4; D gene: NA; clone size: NA
CDR3 DNA: TGTGCCAGCAGGGGACAGTTATACACTGAAGCTTTCTTT; CDR3 protein: CASRGQLYTEAFF; J gene: TRBJ1-1; V gene: TRBV6-5; D gene: TRBD1; clone size: once
CDR3 DNA: TGTGCCAGCAGCTCCTTACAGGGGACTGGAAACACCATATATTTT; CDR3 protein: CASSSLQGTGNTIYF; J gene: TRBJ1-3; V gene: TRBV7-9; D gene: TRBD1; clone size: NA
CDR3 DNA: TGCGCCAGCAGCCAAGATCGGTTGAGCCCCATCTTAGGAAACACCATATATTTT; CDR3 protein: CASSQDRLSPILGNTIYF; J gene: TRBJ1-3; V gene: TRBV4-1; D gene: NA; clone size: NA
CDR3 DNA: TGTGCCAGCAGGCCTAGCGGGGAAACCTACGAGCAGTACTTC; CDR3 protein: CASRPSGETYEQYF; J gene: TRBJ2-7; V gene: TRBV6-2/TRBV6-3; D gene: TRBD2; clone size: NA
CDR3 DNA: TGTGCCAGTAGTCCAGGGTATGCCAATCAGCCCCAGCATTTT; CDR3 protein: CASSPGYANQPQHF; J gene: TRBJ1-5; V gene: TRBV19; D gene: NA; clone size: few
CDR3 DNA: TGTGCCAGCAGTGAATATCACAGGTCCTACAATGAGCAGTTCTTC; CDR3 protein: CASSEYHRSYNEQFF; J gene: TRBJ2-1; V gene: TRBV6-1; D gene: NA; clone size: many
CDR3 DNA: TGTGCCAGCAGCCACTACAATGAGCAGTTCTTC; CDR3 protein: CASSHYNEQFF; J gene: TRBJ2-1; V gene: TRBV7-9; D gene: NA; clone size: NA
CDR3 DNA: TGTGCCAGCAGCCAAGTCGGCCCGGGACAGGGAGGCGAGCAGTACTTC; CDR3 protein: CASSQVGPGQGGEQYF; J gene: TRBJ2-7; V gene: TRBV9; D gene: TRBD1; clone size: NA
CDR3 DNA: TGTGCCAGCAGCGTGGGACAGGGACCAGAGACCCAGTACTTC; CDR3 protein: CASSVGQGPETQYF; J gene: TRBJ2-5; V gene: TRBV9; D gene: TRBD1; clone size: NA
CDR3 DNA: TGCGCCAGCAGCTTGTCGGGGGGTTCCGGAGAGCAGTACTTC; CDR3 protein: CASSLSGGSGEQYF; J gene: TRBJ2-7; V gene: TRBV5-1; D gene: TRBD2; clone size: NA
CDR3 DNA: TGTGCCAGCTCATCATCACAGGGGACGTACAATGAGCAGTTCTTC; CDR3 protein: CASSSSQGTYNEQFF; J gene: TRBJ2-1; V gene: TRBV18; D gene: TRBD1; clone size: NA
CDR3 DNA: TGTGCCAGCAGTTCGCAGGGGCCGGCTGAAAAACTGTTTTTT; CDR3 protein: CASSSQGPAEKLFF; J gene: TRBJ1-4; V gene: TRBV28; D gene: NA; clone size: NA
CDR3 DNA: TGTGCCAGCAGCCAGGGGCCTTACGAGCAGTACTTC; CDR3 protein: CASSQGPYEQYF; J gene: TRBJ2-7; V gene: TRBV3-1/TRBV3-2; D gene: NA; clone size: NA
CDR3 DNA: TGCGCCAGCAGCTTGGTTGGGGGGATGGTCCGCGAGCAGTACTTC; CDR3 protein: CASSLVGGMVREQYF; J gene: TRBJ2-7; V gene: TRBV5-1; D gene: NA; clone size: NA
CDR3 DNA: TGTGCCAGCGGTCAGGGTTCCTACGAGCAGTACTTC; CDR3 protein: CASGQGSYEQYF; J gene: TRBJ2-7; V gene: TRBV3-1/TRBV3-2; D gene: NA; clone size: NA
CDR3 DNA: TGTGCCAGCAGCTCTTATAGGGAGGGAGAAGCCTTAAATGAGCAGTTCTTC; CDR3 protein: CASSSYREGEALNEQFF; J gene: TRBJ2-1; V gene: TRBV3-1/TRBV3-2; D gene: TRBD2; clone size: NA